These 31 T cell receptor beta chains came from one sample sequenced in a study of vaccination effects on CD4 cells after COVID-19. Viral peptide pool expansion of antigen-specific CD4+ T cells preceded sequencing in the ViraFEST assay. Isolation of CD4+ T cells took place after nine to ten days of culture. Every participant took two doses of the BNT162b2 or mRNA-1273 vaccine. These receptors lack a known antigen. Profiled with immunoSEQ multiplex PCR; TCRdb holds only in-frame clones, not every one. The sample records tens of thousands of clones, approximately 82% being singletons. The sequencing used CD4+ T cells from PBMCs cultured with HCoV-229E spike peptides, collected after COVID-19 vaccination. The source is a human donor who received a COVID-19 vaccine.

The gene calls are TRBV5-6 and TRBJ2-1; D unresolved. Germline CDR1 and CDR2: SGHDT and YYEEEE. The CDR3 loop spans 14 amino acids. V lost 1 base and J 6 bases, leaving 11 bases between the germline ends. The CDR3 sequence: CASSLPGVSNEQFF. As DNA, the CDR3 is TGTGCCAGCAGCTTGCCAGGAGTGAGCAATGAGCAGTTCTTC. Full variable domain (remainder filled in from reference TRBV5-6 and TRBJ2-1): DAGVTQSPTHLIKTRGQQVTLRCSPKSGHDTVSWYQQALGQGPQFIFQYYEEEERQRGNFPDRFSGHQFPNYSSELNVNALLLGDSALYLCASSLPGVSNEQFFGPGTRLTVL.

The CDR3 DNA follows: TGTGCCAGTAGTAGACCGGGACTAGCGAAATCTGAGCAGTTCTTC. Protein product: CASSRPGLAKSEQFF. The gene calls are TRBV19 and TRBJ2-1; 10 bases agree with TRBD2. The CDR3 sequence is 15 residues long. V was clipped by 4 bases and J by 9 bases; unmatched bases: 9. CDR1 and CDR2 from the germline V gene are LNHDA and SQIVND (reference sequence).

The gene calls are TRBV7-8 and TRBJ2-3, with D possibly being TRBD1 or TRBD2 (6 bases each). V dropped 4 bases and J dropped 4 bases, with 15 bases sitting between them. CDR1 and CDR2 from the germline V gene are SGHVS and FQNEAQ. CDR3 length: 15 residues. CDR3 DNA: TGTGCCAGCAGCTCTTGGGGGGCGCCAGCAGATACGCAGTATTTT. Translating gives CASSSWGAPADTQYF.

V and J are TRBV6-6 and TRBJ1-1; no clear D gene. Germline lookup yields CDR1 MNHNY and CDR2 SVGAGI (reference sequence). The length of the CDR3 is 13 residues. Trimming stripped 2 bases from V and 1 base from J, with 5 bases between. CDR3 protein: CASSYGENTEAFF. Here the CDR3 DNA reads TGTGCCAGCAGTTACGGAGAGAACACTGAAGCTTTCTTT.

The chain links TRBV24-1 to TRBJ2-3, with TRBD1 as a possible D gene (6 bases). V was clipped by 8 bases and J by 0 bases, with 8 bases between them. This CDR3 region has 13 residues. The germline gives CDR1 KGHDR, CDR2 SFDVKD. Here the CDR3 DNA reads TGTGCCACCACCAGGGGTAGCACAGATACGCAGTATTTT. Protein product: CATTRGSTDTQYF.

This rearrangement joins TRBV5-1 to TRBJ1-6, with a weak D call TRBD1 (5 bases). This CDR3 has 16 residues. Looked up from germline, CDR1 is SGHRS and CDR2 is YFSETQ. Trimming shortened V by 0 bases and J by 5 bases, and 12 bases separated the two germline ends. This chain's CDR3 is CASSLVGELNNSPLHF. The CDR3 bases are TGCGCCAGCAGCTTGGTAGGGGAGCTGAATAATTCACCCCTCCACTTT.

The table lists this clone with a few counts. The rearrangement links TRBV25-1 to TRBJ1-5, with unresolved D. The CDR3 loop spans 13 amino acids. Germline loops: CDR1 MGHDK, CDR2 SYGVNS. V dropped 5 bases and J dropped 4 bases, with 9 bases sitting between them. The CDR3 protein is CASSRFGNQPQHF. The DNA of the CDR3 is TGTGCCAGCAGTCGATTTGGTAATCAGCCCCAGCATTTT.

This clone was picked up one time. CDR3 in DNA: TGTGCCAGCAGCTGGGACCACCAAGAGACCCAGTACTTC. This encodes CASSWDHQETQYF. The chain couples TRBV5-4 to TRBJ2-5; D may correspond to TRBD1 or TRBD2 (5 bases each). V lost 3 bases and J 0 bases, leaving 6 bases between the germline ends. CDR1 is SGHNT and CDR2 is YYREEE in the germline V gene (reference sequence). CDR3 size: 13 residues.

The V gene is TRBV15, the J gene TRBJ1-1; 7 bases align to TRBD1. The CDR3 is made up of 17 amino acids. CDR1 and CDR2 from the germline V gene are LNHNV and YYDKDF (reference sequence). V trimming: 1 base; J trimming: 1 base; junction bases outside the gene matches: 9. CDR3 nucleotides: TGTGCCACCAGCAGAGCTACATGGACAGGAGAGAACACTGAAGCTTTCTTT. This encodes CATSRATWTGENTEAFF.

The rearrangement uses TRBV18 and TRBJ1-2, with D possibly TRBD1 on 5 matching bases. With 0 bases removed from V and 7 bases from J, the gap between germline ends came to 18 bases. CDR3 length: 16 residues. Germline CDR1 is KGHSH and CDR2 is LQKENI. The CDR3: CASSPPARVLLSGYTF. The CDR3 nucleotides are TGTGCCAGCTCACCACCGGCCAGGGTGCTCCTCAGTGGCTACACCTTC.

The chain joins TRBV5-1 to TRBJ2-3, with D perhaps TRBD1 (6 bases). This CDR3 comprises 14 residues. In germline, CDR1 is SGHRS, CDR2 YFSETQ. V lost 4 bases and J lost 4, with 13 bases in between. The CDR3 region is CASSHIQGADTQYF. The CDR3 bases are TGCGCCAGCAGCCACATACAGGGAGCAGATACGCAGTATTTT.

The chain is built from TRBV5-1 and TRBJ2-7; D possibly matches TRBD1 or TRBD2 (6 bases each). In germline, CDR1 is SGHRS, CDR2 YFSETQ. This CDR3 is 14 amino acids long. V lost 3 bases and J lost 3, with 13 bases in between. CDR3 sequence: CASSWGDTRYEQYV. The DNA for the CDR3 is TGCGCCAGCAGCTGGGGGGACACCCGCTACGAGCAGTACGTC.

The chain recombines TRBV5-1 with TRBJ2-1; D might be TRBD2 (6 bases). The CDR3 extends over 13 amino acids. Trimming removed 4 bases at V and 5 bases at J, with 10 bases between. Germline V CDR1 and CDR2: SGHRS, YFSETQ. The CDR3, as DNA: TGCGCCAGCAGCACCGGGAGCGACAATGAGCAGTTCTTC. This sequence encodes CASSTGSDNEQFF. Drawing the rest from reference TRBV5-1 and TRBJ2-1, the complete variable domain is KAGVTQTPRYLIKTRGQQVTLSCSPISGHRSVSWYQQTPGQGLQFLFEYFSETQRNKGNFPGRFSGRQFSNSRSEMNVSTLELGDSALYLCASSTGSDNEQFFGPGTRLTVL.

This clone came up once. The chain combines TRBV5-1 with TRBJ2-1; D call uncertain. V was clipped by 6 bases and J by 6 bases, with 22 bases between them. The CDR3 runs 16 residues. Germline CDR1 is SGHRS and CDR2 is YFSETQ. The CDR3 here is CASTRAGSLLGNEQFF. The CDR3 DNA reads TGCGCCAGCACCCGGGCCGGCTCTCTATTGGGCAATGAGCAGTTCTTC.

The chain couples TRBV7-6 to TRBJ2-5; 11 bases fit TRBD2. The germline V gene has CDR1 SGHVS and CDR2 FNYEAQ. V was pared by 5 bases and J by 3 bases, with 11 bases of the junction left unmatched. The CDR3 spans 17 residues. The CDR3 spells CASSPTRGTSGKETQYF. The CDR3 DNA reads as TGTGCCAGCAGCCCCACACGAGGGACTAGCGGAAAAGAGACCCAGTACTTC.

The gene calls are TRBV10-2 and TRBJ2-5; TRBD1 matches at 12 bases. The germline V gene encodes CDR1 WSHSY and CDR2 SAAADI. CDR3 length: 16 amino acids. V shed 7 bases, J shed 5 bases, and the junction held 11 bases outside the gene matches. DNA for the CDR3: TGCGCCAGCAACCCAACGGGACAGGGGGCCCGGGAGACCCAGTACTTC. Residues: CASNPTGQGARETQYF.

In this sample, this clone turned up once. The rearrangement joins TRBV7-3 to TRBJ2-3; the match to TRBD1 covers 7 bases. The CDR3 sequence is 14 residues long. J was trimmed by 3 bases and V by 2 bases; bases with no gene match: 2. The V gene's germline CDR1 is SGHTA and CDR2 FQGTGA. The CDR3 nucleotides are TGTGCCAGCAGCTTACGACAGGGAACAGATACGCAGTATTTT. Its translation is CASSLRQGTDTQYF. Filled out from reference TRBV7-3 and TRBJ2-3, the complete variable domain reads GAGVSQTPSNKVTEKGKYVELRCDPISGHTALYWYRQSLGQGPEFLIYFQGTGAADDSGLPNDRFFAVRPEGSVSTLKIQRTERGDSAVYLCASSLRQGTDTQYFGPGTRLTVL.

The chain employs TRBV9 and TRBJ1-2; D unclear. V lost 2 bases and J 1 base, leaving 6 bases between the germline ends. The germline CDR1 and CDR2 sequences are SGDLS and YYNGEE. The CDR3 contains 13 residues. The CDR3 nucleotides read TGTGCCAGCAGCGTGGACGGTAACTATGGCTACACCTTC. Encoded protein: CASSVDGNYGYTF.

This clone has just one count. The chain carries TRBV5-1 and TRBJ1-4, with TRBD1 identical over 8 bases. The CDR3 sequence is 15 residues long. Losses at the gene ends were 5 bases for V and 6 bases for J; bases not matched to a gene: 9. The germline V gene has CDR1 SGHRS and CDR2 YFSETQ. The CDR3 coding sequence is TGCGCCAGCAGATTAAGGACAGGGATGTATGAAAAACTGTTTTTT. It yields the protein CASRLRTGMYEKLFF.

This rearrangement joins TRBV5-1 to TRBJ1-5; no firm D call. The germline gives CDR1 SGHRS, CDR2 YFSETQ. V lost 0 bases and J lost 6, with 7 bases in between. The CDR3 consists of 13 residues. The DNA for the CDR3 is TGCGCCAGCAGCTTGGAATCTGGTCAGCCCCAGCATTTT. It encodes CASSLESGQPQHF.

The V gene is TRBV7-8, the J gene TRBJ2-5; possibly TRBD1 for D (5 bases). Trimming took 6 bases from V and 5 from J, leaving 19 bases between them. Germline V lookup: CDR1 SGHVS, CDR2 FQNEAQ. The CDR3 has 15 residues. The CDR3 coding sequence is TGTGCCAGCAGTCCGAGCGTGGGGCCTGGGGAGACCCAGTACTTC. It yields the protein CASSPSVGPGETQYF.

The table lists this clone with a few counts. V is TRBV5-1 and J is TRBJ2-2, with D perhaps TRBD1 (5 bases). Trimming shortened V by 4 bases and J by 4 bases, and 11 bases separated the two germline ends. Germline CDR1 SGHRS, CDR2 YFSETQ. The CDR3 extends over 14 amino acids. The CDR3 sequence is CASSTGGPTGELFF. The CDR3 DNA sequence: TGCGCCAGCAGCACAGGCGGTCCCACCGGGGAGCTGTTTTTT.

The chain joins TRBV9 to TRBJ2-3, with TRBD2 matching 8 bases. Germline V lookup: CDR1 SGDLS, CDR2 YYNGEE. V lost 4 bases, J lost 5 bases, and 12 bases stayed unmatched. The CDR3 covers 16 residues. The CDR3 DNA reads TGTGCCAGCAGCCCAAGCGGGACTAGAGGGAGAGATACGCAGTATTTT. Protein product: CASSPSGTRGRDTQYF.

The chain recombines TRBV5-1 with TRBJ1-2; TRBD1 is a possible D gene (6 bases). This CDR3 has 14 amino acids. The germline V gene encodes CDR1 SGHRS and CDR2 YFSETQ. Trimming took off 4 bases at V and 0 bases at J, with 10 bases between the two ends. CDR3 protein: CASSHEGANYGYTF. CDR3 DNA: TGCGCCAGCAGCCATGAGGGGGCTAACTATGGCTACACCTTC.

CDR3 sequence (DNA): TGTGCCAGCAGCGTAGGACGGGGGCTCTACACCTTC. Translation gives CASSVGRGLYTF. The J gene is TRBJ1-2, the V gene TRBV9; D may be TRBD1 (6 bases). CDR3 length: 12 amino acids. Trimming pared 0 bases from V and 10 bases from J, leaving 10 bases between. Per germline, CDR1 SGDLS and CDR2 YYNGEE.

This chain joins TRBV24-1 and TRBJ1-4, with 7 bases identical to TRBD1. Germline CDR1 is KGHDR and CDR2 is SFDVKD. Unmatched junction bases numbered 7, after V lost 2 bases and J lost 8 bases. The CDR3 contains 15 residues. CDR3 coding DNA: TGTGCCACCAGTGATTCGACAGGGCACCAAGAAAAACTGTTTTTT. Encoded protein: CATSDSTGHQEKLFF.

V usage is TRBV5-1 and J usage is TRBJ1-1, with D uncertain. The V gene's germline CDR1 is SGHRS and CDR2 YFSETQ. Trimming took 0 bases from V and 2 from J, leaving 17 bases between them. This CDR3 has 17 residues. CDR3 sequence reads: CASSLAGRQDYNTEAFF. For the CDR3, the DNA is TGCGCCAGCAGCTTGGCAGGCCGGCAGGATTATAACACTGAAGCTTTCTTT.

The chain has TRBV18 and TRBJ1-4; D gene ambiguous. V was pared by 3 bases and J by 8 bases, with 7 bases between. Germline V gene data show CDR1 as KGHSH and CDR2 as LQKENI. CDR3 size: 12 residues. DNA of the CDR3: TGTGCCAGCTCACCGGCGGGGGAAAAACTGTTTTTT. Its protein product is CASSPAGEKLFF.

This sequence joins TRBV13 and TRBJ1-1; the match to TRBD1 covers 7 bases. V lost 5 bases to trimming and J lost 3 bases; unmatched junction nucleotides: 6. Germline V gene data show CDR1 as PRHDT and CDR2 as FYEKMQ (reference sequence). The CDR3 contains 14 residues. The CDR3 DNA is TGTGCCAGCAGCAAGACAGGGCGGGACACTGAAGCTTTCTTT. Translated, it gives CASSKTGRDTEAFF.

This clone was seen a few times. This chain joins TRBV3-1 (or the pseudogene TRBV3-2) and TRBJ1-1; D unresolved. Germline V gene data show CDR1 as LGHDT and CDR2 as YNNKEL (reference sequence). This CDR3 is 11 amino acids long. Trimming shortened V by 3 bases and J by 11 bases, and 10 bases separated the two germline ends. As DNA, the CDR3 is TGTGCCAGCAGCCAGTCGGGTGTTGCTTTCTTT. Protein: CASSQSGVAFF.

The CDR3 is CSVQRGYTTETQYF. As DNA, the CDR3 is TGCAGCGTCCAAAGGGGGTACACAACAGAGACCCAGTACTTC. The chain couples TRBV29-1 to TRBJ2-5; tentative D call: TRBD1 (6 bases). V was clipped by 6 bases and J by 4 bases, with 18 bases between them. This CDR3 has 14 residues. The germline CDR1 and CDR2 sequences are SQVTM and ANQGSEA.